Listed here are 2 T cell receptor beta chains from one sample, sequenced in a study of shared clonotypes between healthy human individuals (TCRdb year 2020). The library was produced with the immunoSEQ multiplex PCR assay. TCRdb's version of the immuneACCESS table is confined to in-frame rearrangements and falls short of the full clone set. An unresolved V gene accounts for under half of the shortfall where checked; the remainder is of unknown origin. This sample lists roughly 510,000 clones; over 60% were detected once. Together, the top ten hold 12% of the sample. The sequenced sample was PBMCs. The receptor source for this set is a woman between 40 and 50 years old in good health. Some clones in this sample may be carry-over from other donors' samples.

V and J are TRBV6-1 and TRBJ1-4; D gene ambiguous. V lost 1 base to trimming and J lost 5 bases, with 17 bases between them. Germline loops: CDR1 MNHNS, CDR2 SASEGT. The CDR3 has 17 residues. DNA of the CDR3: TGTGCCAGCAGTGAAGGTTCGGGCATGGGTGTAAATGAAAAACTGTTTTTT. It specifies CASSEGSGMGVNEKLFF.

This chain connects TRBV4-1 to TRBJ2-7; a possible D gene is TRBD2 (6 bases). This CDR3 is built from 16 residues. With 0 bases removed from V and 6 bases from J, the gap between germline ends came to 18 bases. Germline CDR1 and CDR2: MGHRA and YSYEKL. The CDR3 DNA follows: TGCGCCAGCAGCCAAGACGCCGGGAGCTTTTCGGGCGAGCAGTACTTC. Translation gives CASSQDAGSFSGEQYF.